Below are 6 T cell receptor beta chains sequenced from a single sample in a study of metastatic and nonmetastatic thyroid tumors. Treatment of any kind had been given to no patient before thyroid surgery. TCRdb re-called the PCR reads via MiXCR. The sample holds about 16,000 clones, 25% to 30% seen once. Material: tumor tissue. The receptors stem from a female donor with papillary thyroid cancer or a benign thyroid nodule (not recorded which). Some clones in this sample may be carry-over from other donors' samples.

The chain employs TRBV5-1 and TRBJ1-4; no definite D call. There are 14 residues in the CDR3. Germline CDR1 reads SGHRS; CDR2 reads YFSETQ. With 0 bases removed from V and 4 bases from J, the gap between germline ends came to 7 bases. DNA of the CDR3: TGCGCCAGCAGCTTGGACAGTTATAATGAAAAACTGTTTTTT. It specifies CASSLDSYNEKLFF. The entire variable domain, with the rest obtained from reference TRBV5-1 and TRBJ1-4, is as follows: KAGVTQTPRYLIKTRGQQVTLSCSPISGHRSVSWYQQTPGQGLQFLFEYFSETQRNKGNFPGRFSGRQFSNSRSEMNVSTLELGDSALYLCASSLDSYNEKLFFGSGTQLSVL.

Many counts were recorded for this clone. The V call is TRBV20-1, the J call TRBJ2-1, with D perhaps being TRBD1 or TRBD2 (5 bases each). The CDR3 consists of 16 residues. Germline V gene lookup returns CDR1 DFQATT and CDR2 SNEGSKA (reference sequence). V lost 0 bases, J lost 6 bases, and 18 bases lay in between. The DNA of the CDR3 is TGCAGTGCTAGAGATGTGAGGGGCCGCTTTGGCAATGAGCAGTTCTTC. Amino acids: CSARDVRGRFGNEQFF.

Relative to its sample, this clone is medium-sized. The chain couples TRBV25-1 to TRBJ2-1; 8 positions agree with TRBD2. V lost 1 base to trimming and J lost 7 bases; unmatched junction nucleotides: 9. Germline V gene sequence: CDR1 MGHDK, CDR2 SYGVNS. This CDR3 spans 16 amino acids. The CDR3 here is CASSELAPGGLNEQFF. CDR3 nucleotide sequence: TGTGCCAGCAGTGAATTAGCCCCGGGAGGGTTAAATGAGCAGTTCTTC. Complete variable domain (other parts from reference TRBV25-1 and TRBJ2-1): EADIYQTPRYLVIGTGKKITLECSQTMGHDKMYWYQQDPGMELHLIHYSYGVNSTEKGDLSSESTVSRIRTEHFPLTLESARPSHTSQYLCASSELAPGGLNEQFFGPGTRLTVL.

This clone was found many times. This rearrangement joins TRBV7-2 to TRBJ2-5, with 7 bases that match TRBD1. There are 13 residues in the CDR3. Per germline, CDR1 SGHTA and CDR2 FQGNSA. V shed 5 bases, J shed 4 bases, and the junction held 4 bases outside the gene matches. CDR3 in amino acids: CASSTTGRETQYF. In nucleotides, the CDR3 is TGTGCCAGCAGCACGACAGGGAGAGAGACCCAGTACTTC. Based on the CDR3 plus reference TRBV7-2 and TRBJ2-5, the full variable domain is GAGVSQSPSNKVTEKGKDVELRCDPISGHTALYWYRQSLGQGLEFLIYFQGNSAPDKSGLPSDRFSAERTGGSVSTLTIQRTQQEDSAVYLCASSTTGRETQYFGPGTRLLVL.

By sample fraction, this clone is medium-sized. J is TRBJ1-2 and V is TRBV6-2 or TRBV6-3; unclear D gene. V lost 6 bases to trimming and J lost 7 bases, with 12 bases between them. The CDR3 covers 12 residues. The germline V gene has CDR1 MNHEY and CDR2 SVGEGT. The CDR3, as DNA: TGTGCCAGCAGGCACCCGTCCGGTGGCTACACCTTC. Protein sequence: CASRHPSGGYTF.

Only a few counts were recorded for this clone. J is TRBJ1-5 and V is TRBV6-5, with D uncertain. The germline V and J ends were trimmed by 6 bases and 0 bases, with 18 bases remaining between them. Per the germline V gene, CDR1 is MNHEY and CDR2 is SVGAGI. The CDR3 loop spans 17 amino acids. CDR3 loop: CASSFSSWQASNQPQHF. The CDR3 nucleotides read TGTGCCAGCAGCTTCTCCTCGTGGCAGGCTAGCAATCAGCCCCAGCATTTT.